The 21 T cell receptor beta chains presented below share a single source sample, sequenced in a study of Ad26.COV2.S vaccination and SARS-CoV-2 variants. Sequencing was performed with immunoSEQ multiplex PCR; in TCRdb, only in-frame clones are kept and a portion is missing. The sample records some 420,000 clones, approximately 88% being singletons. Treatment given: 19 received Ad26.COV2.S at low or high dose, single or two shots; roughly five received placebo; per-sample allocation not given. Specimen acquisition occurred on day 63 following the initial vaccine or placebo injection. The source was peripheral blood, collected in a trial of Ad26.COV2.S vaccine versus placebo. The receptors stem from a person aged 18-65 years who received the Ad26.COV2.S COVID-19 vaccine or a placebo.

On this clone itself: This same CDR3 is encoded by further DNA sequences in the sample. The chain is built from TRBV27 and TRBJ2-2; TRBD1 agrees at 7 bases. The length of the CDR3 is 16 residues. With 1 base clipped from V and 1 base from J, the junction kept 3 bases outside the gene matches. Germline CDR1 is MNHEY and CDR2 is SMNVEV (reference sequence). The chain's CDR3 is CASSLFGQVNTGELFF. In DNA form, the CDR3 reads TGTGCCAGCAGTTTATTCGGACAGGTGAACACCGGGGAGCTGTTTTTT.

Many counts were recorded for this clone. The rearrangement links TRBV5-6 to TRBJ1-6; D is perhaps TRBD1 (6 bases). Trimming took off 3 bases at V and 8 bases at J, with 15 bases between the two ends. Germline CDR1 reads SGHDT; CDR2 reads YYEEEE. There are 15 residues in the CDR3. The CDR3 is CASSSNRERHSPLHF. Here the CDR3 DNA reads TGTGCCAGCAGCTCGAACAGGGAACGCCATTCACCCCTCCACTTT.

This clone came up once. The chain carries TRBV28 and TRBJ1-2, with D perhaps TRBD1 (5 bases). The CDR3 covers 11 residues. V dropped 10 bases and J dropped 2 bases, with 8 bases sitting between them. Per the germline V gene, CDR1 is MDHEN and CDR2 is SYDVKM. CDR3 DNA sequence: TGTGCCAACCGGGGGAACTATGGCTACACCTTC. Encoded protein: CANRGNYGYTF.

V and J are TRBV6-6 and TRBJ1-4; the D is unclear. The CDR3 contains 13 residues. Trimming removed 0 bases from V and 8 bases from J, with 7 bases in between. Germline values: CDR1 MNHNY, CDR2 SVGAGI (reference sequence). The CDR3 region has the DNA TGTGCCAGCAGTTACTCGAGTCGGGAAAAACTGTTTTTT. This sequence encodes CASSYSSREKLFF.

The V call is TRBV7-2, the J call TRBJ2-1, with 12 bases matching TRBD2. V was clipped by 5 bases and J by 10 bases; unmatched bases: 6. Germline loops: CDR1 SGHTA, CDR2 FQGNSA. The CDR3 loop spans 14 amino acids. CDR3 bases: TGTGCCAGCAGCACTACTAGCGGGGGGTACGAGCAGTTCTTC. Amino acids: CASSTTSGGYEQFF.

The V and J genes are TRBV7-2 and TRBJ2-5; weak D call: TRBD1 (6 bases). Trimming took 3 bases from V and 4 from J, leaving 12 bases between them. The CDR3 sequence is 14 residues long. Germline V lookup: CDR1 SGHTA, CDR2 FQGNSA. CDR3 in amino acids: CASSLQGLGETQYF. CDR3 in DNA: TGTGCCAGCAGCTTGCAGGGGTTGGGAGAGACCCAGTACTTC.

The chain joins TRBV11-2 to TRBJ2-1; maybe TRBD2 (6 bases). Per germline, CDR1 SGHAT and CDR2 FQNNGV. Trimming cost V 6 bases and J 0 bases, with 6 bases left between them. This CDR3 contains 13 residues. CDR3 region: CASRGGSYNEQFF. The DNA of the CDR3 is TGTGCCAGCAGGGGGGGCTCCTACAATGAGCAGTTCTTC.

The V call is TRBV6-5, the J call TRBJ1-2; no clear D gene. Trimming shortened V by 6 bases and J by 0 bases, and 8 bases separated the two germline ends. The CDR3 contains 13 residues. Germline CDR1 is MNHEY and CDR2 is SVGAGI. The CDR3 spells CASSPSANYGYTF. As DNA, the CDR3 is TGTGCCAGCAGCCCCTCAGCTAACTATGGCTACACCTTC.

This sequence joins TRBV11-2 and TRBJ2-7; 9 positions match TRBD1. J was trimmed by 2 bases and V by 0 bases; bases with no gene match: 5. Germline CDR1 and CDR2: SGHAT and FQNNGV. The CDR3 loop spans 16 amino acids. The CDR3: CASSLEGTGLTYEQYF. CDR3 DNA: TGTGCCAGCAGCTTAGAAGGGACAGGGCTTACCTACGAGCAGTACTTC. Complete variable domain (other parts from reference TRBV11-2 and TRBJ2-7): EAGVAQSPRYKIIEKRQSVAFWCNPISGHATLYWYQQILGQGPKLLIQFQNNGVVDDSQLPKDRFSAERLKGVDSTLKIQPAKLEDSAVYLCASSLEGTGLTYEQYFGPGTRLTVT.

This rearrangement joins TRBV6-6 to TRBJ2-3; TRBD1 is a possible D gene (6 bases). Deletions cut 5 bases from V and 4 bases from J, with 22 bases between. The CDR3 totals 17 residues. Germline V lookup: CDR1 MNHNY, CDR2 SVGAGI (reference sequence). The CDR3 sequence: CASSRPTTGSGSDTQYF. The CDR3 DNA sequence: TGTGCCAGCAGTCGCCCAACAACAGGGTCTGGTTCAGATACGCAGTATTTT.

Here the CDR3 reads CASSLTSQDTSAWTF. The CDR3 coding sequence is TGTGCCAGCTCACTCACCAGCCAGGATACCTCAGCTTGGACCTTC. The chain is built from TRBV18 and TRBJ1-2; D not certain. With 4 bases removed from V and 14 bases from J, the gap between germline ends came to 26 bases. Germline CDR1 and CDR2: KGHSH and LQKENI. The CDR3 consists of 15 residues.

The chain carries TRBV28 and TRBJ1-3; D is uncertain. CDR3 length: 13 residues. Per germline, CDR1 MDHEN and CDR2 SYDVKM. Between the trimmed V and J ends, which lost 8 bases and 2 bases, there was a span of 10 bases. DNA of the CDR3: TGTGCCAGCTCCATGAGGACTGGAAACACCATATATTTT. The encoded protein is CASSMRTGNTIYF.

This clone showed up just once. V usage is TRBV6-1 and J usage is TRBJ2-1; 9 bases map to TRBD1. From germline, CDR1 is MNHNS and CDR2 SASEGT. The ends lost 4 bases at V and 9 bases at J; junction bases unmatched: 13. This CDR3 region has 16 residues. The CDR3 loop reads CASSGGQGTFLSEQFF. CDR3 coding DNA: TGTGCCAGCAGTGGAGGACAGGGGACTTTTCTCAGTGAGCAGTTCTTC.

J is TRBJ2-1 and V is TRBV4-1; D ambiguous. V lost 1 base, J lost 4 bases, and 5 bases lay in between. The CDR3 covers 13 residues. In germline, CDR1 is MGHRA, CDR2 YSYEKL. This CDR3 is CASSQVAYNEQFF. As DNA, the CDR3 is TGCGCCAGCAGCCAAGTAGCATACAATGAGCAGTTCTTC.

The genes are TRBV28 and TRBJ2-7; perhaps TRBD1 as D (5 bases). CDR1 is MDHEN, CDR2 SYDVKM, per germline. The CDR3 extends over 15 amino acids. Trimming left V 2 bases short and J 2 bases short, with 13 bases between. The CDR3, as DNA: TGTGCCAGCAGTTTACTAGGACACGGCCCCTACGAGCAGTACTTC. Translating it yields CASSLLGHGPYEQYF. The full variable domain, rest sourced from reference TRBV28 and TRBJ2-7, is DVKVTQSSRYLVKRTGEKVFLECVQDMDHENMFWYRQDPGLGLRLIYFSYDVKMKEKGDIPEGYSVSREKKERFSLILESASTNQTSMYLCASSLLGHGPYEQYFGPGTRLTVT.

The sample holds a few counts of this clone. J is TRBJ2-3 and V is TRBV5-5; the D is unclear. The CDR3 consists of 11 residues. In germline, CDR1 is SGHKS, CDR2 YYEKEE (reference sequence). Trimming removed 2 bases from V and 2 bases from J, with 0 bases in between. CDR3 nucleotide sequence: TGTGCCAGCAGCTTCACAGATACGCAGTATTTT. Its protein product is CASSFTDTQYF.

The chain joins TRBV6-5 to TRBJ1-5; possible D gene TRBD1, 5 bases. V was cut by 4 bases and J by 5 bases, with 18 bases left in between. CDR1 and CDR2 (germline): MNHEY, SVGAGI. The CDR3 length is 16 residues. The CDR3 nucleotides read TGTGCCAGCAGTTTGGGGGGACGAAAACCCTATCAGCCCCAGCATTTT. Its translation: CASSLGGRKPYQPQHF.

The chain employs TRBV19 and TRBJ2-7; D not certain. Trimming stripped 3 bases from V and 2 bases from J, with 8 bases between. CDR1 is LNHDA, CDR2 SQIVND, per germline (reference sequence). The CDR3 covers 13 residues. CDR3 DNA: TGTGCCAGTAGTATTGGCTTCGCCTACGAGCAGTACTTC. Translating gives CASSIGFAYEQYF.

Concerning this clone itself: In the same sample, other DNA sequences code for this CDR3. The chain joins TRBV5-1 to TRBJ2-7; D ambiguous. There are 15 residues in the CDR3. V lost 0 bases and J 0 bases, leaving 10 bases between the germline ends. CDR1 is SGHRS and CDR2 is YFSETQ in the germline V gene. CDR3 sequence reads: CASSLDGASSYEQYF. As DNA, the CDR3 is TGCGCCAGCAGCTTGGATGGCGCAAGCTCCTACGAGCAGTACTTC.

This clone has a single count. The chain employs TRBV7-9 and TRBJ1-4; 8 bases map to TRBD1. The length of the CDR3 is 16 residues. The germline gives CDR1 SEHNR, CDR2 FQNEAQ (reference sequence). V trimming: 5 bases; J trimming: 0 bases; junction bases outside the gene matches: 5. This CDR3 reads CASSAATGATNEKLFF. DNA for the CDR3: TGTGCCAGCAGCGCCGCGACAGGGGCAACTAATGAAAAACTGTTTTTT.

The chain links TRBV18 to TRBJ1-1, with D unclear. Looked up from germline, CDR1 is KGHSH and CDR2 is LQKENI. V gave up 6 bases and J gave up 2 bases, with 10 bases separating them. This CDR3 region has 13 residues. The chain's CDR3 is CASSVSDNTEAFF. CDR3 coding DNA: TGTGCCAGCTCGGTCTCAGATAACACTGAAGCTTTCTTT.